These 21 T cell receptor beta chains were sequenced from one sample in a study of identifying expanded T cells in peripheral blood (dated by TCRdb to 2018 to 2020). The library relied on the immunoSEQ multiplex PCR assay. TCRdb took this table from immuneACCESS and kept in-frame rearrangements with V and J called. Such tables lack part of the clones; where checked against another copy, unresolved V genes explain under half of the gap, and the rest is unexplained. Present in this sample are approximately 130,000 clones, about 86% of which were seen just once. The ten largest make up about 8% of the sample. Sequencing was done on a sample of blood. These receptors were taken from a person aged 18-69 years in good health.

The chain links TRBV6-5 to TRBJ1-3; D is undetermined. V lost 0 bases and J 6 bases, leaving 3 bases between the germline ends. In germline, CDR1 is MNHEY, CDR2 SVGAGI. This CDR3 contains 12 residues. The DNA for the CDR3 is TGTGCCAGCAGTTACTCGGAAAACACCATATATTTT. It is translated as CASSYSENTIYF.

The chain links TRBV28 to TRBJ2-1, with 13 bases aligning to TRBD2. Germline loops: CDR1 MDHEN, CDR2 SYDVKM. V gave up 4 bases and J gave up 0 bases; unmatched junction bases: 0. The CDR3 loop spans 16 amino acids. CDR3 in amino acids: CASSWTSGSSYNEQFF. The CDR3 nucleotides are TGTGCCAGCAGTTGGACTAGCGGGAGCTCCTACAATGAGCAGTTCTTC.

The V and J genes are TRBV7-2 and TRBJ1-2; 8 bases map to TRBD1. CDR1 and CDR2 (germline): SGHTA, FQGNSA. The CDR3 contains 13 residues. The trim removed 3 bases at V and 6 bases at J, leaving 3 bases unmatched. This CDR3 is CASSFGQGDGYTF. As DNA, the CDR3 is TGTGCCAGCAGCTTCGGACAGGGCGATGGCTACACCTTC. The entire variable domain, with the rest obtained from reference TRBV7-2 and TRBJ1-2, is as follows: GAGVSQSPSNKVTEKGKDVELRCDPISGHTALYWYRQSLGQGLEFLIYFQGNSAPDKSGLPSDRFSAERTGGSVSTLTIQRTQQEDSAVYLCASSFGQGDGYTFGSGTRLTVV.

At least ten counts were recorded for this clone. This chain links TRBV10-1 with TRBJ2-5; TRBD1 matches at 7 bases. Germline CDR1 is WNHNN and CDR2 is SYGVQD (reference sequence). This CDR3 spans 16 amino acids. Losses at the gene ends were 11 bases for V and 2 bases for J; bases not matched to a gene: 17. In DNA, the CDR3 is TGCGCCCCCCGCGGCAGGGGGATTGAAAGGCAAGAGACCCAGTACTTC. Amino acids: CAPRGRGIERQETQYF.

The chain couples TRBV5-1 to TRBJ2-7; 8 nucleotides match TRBD1. The CDR3 spans 16 residues. Germline V gives CDR1 SGHRS, CDR2 YFSETQ. V shed 3 bases, J shed 2 bases, and the junction held 10 bases outside the gene matches. As DNA, the CDR3 is TGCGCCAGCAGCTGGTCCCCGGGACAGGCAACCTACGAGCAGTACTTC. Protein: CASSWSPGQATYEQYF.

The V and J genes are TRBV2 and TRBJ2-7; maybe TRBD2 (5 bases). Germline V gene sequence: CDR1 SNHLY, CDR2 FYNNEI. The V and J ends lost 0 bases and 4 bases respectively, with 16 bases between them. This CDR3 is built from 16 residues. The CDR3 is CASSEALRVAGYEQYF. The DNA of the CDR3 is TGTGCCAGCAGTGAAGCGCTTCGGGTCGCGGGTTACGAGCAGTACTTC.

J is TRBJ2-1 and V is TRBV5-3; the D is unclear. TRBV5-3 is marked as an open reading frame, function uncertain. The germline V and J ends were trimmed by 0 bases and 9 bases, with 7 bases remaining between them. The CDR3 covers 12 residues. The CDR3: CARSLGSVEQFF. CDR3 nucleotide sequence: TGTGCCAGAAGCTTGGGGTCAGTTGAGCAGTTCTTC.

The gene calls are TRBV7-9 and TRBJ1-6; D gene unclear. CDR1 is SEHNR, CDR2 FQNEAQ, per germline (reference sequence). Trimming removed 2 bases from V and 6 bases from J, with 8 bases in between. This CDR3 comprises 14 residues. CDR3 in amino acids: CASSLTQTNSPLHF. The CDR3 bases are TGTGCCAGCAGCTTAACTCAAACTAATTCACCCCTCCACTTT.

This clone was observed a few times. The chain combines TRBV9 with TRBJ1-2; D uncertain. Germline assignment: CDR1 SGDLS and CDR2 YYNGEE. Trimming stripped 4 bases from V and 6 bases from J, with 19 bases between. This CDR3 is built from 15 residues. In nucleotides, the CDR3 is TGTGCCAGCAGCACGAGTCAGTGGGCGGGAGATGGCTACACCTTC. As protein: CASSTSQWAGDGYTF. The full variable domain, completed using reference TRBV9 and TRBJ1-2, is DSGVTQTPKHLITATGQRVTLRCSPRSGDLSVYWYQQSLDQGLQFLIQYYNGEERAKGNILERFSAQQFPDLHSELNLSSLELGDSALYFCASSTSQWAGDGYTFGSGTRLTVV.

The CDR3 DNA reads TGTGCCAGCAGCCCACGGGGCCGAGAGACCCAGTACTTC. This encodes CASSPRGRETQYF. The J gene is TRBJ2-5, the V gene TRBV5-6; D may match TRBD1 or TRBD2 (5 bases each). This CDR3 has 13 residues. Trimming left V 4 bases short and J 4 bases short, with 11 bases between. CDR1 and CDR2 from the germline V gene are SGHDT and YYEEEE.

The chain combines TRBV6-1 with TRBJ2-3; D gene unclear. Deletions cut 7 bases from V and 4 bases from J, with 9 bases between. The CDR3 runs to 12 residues. The germline V gene has CDR1 MNHNS and CDR2 SASEGT. CDR3 coding DNA: TGTGCCAGCACCGGCCAAGCAGATACGCAGTATTTT. This codes for CASTGQADTQYF.

The chain carries TRBV27 and TRBJ2-1, with a tentative D call TRBD2 (6 bases). Germline CDR1 is MNHEY and CDR2 is SMNVEV (reference sequence). The CDR3 runs to 15 residues. V was cut by 5 bases and J by 2 bases, with 13 bases left in between. The CDR3, as DNA: TGTGCCAGCAGTCGCCCGGGACTCCCCTACAATGAGCAGTTCTTC. It yields the protein CASSRPGLPYNEQFF.

The gene calls are TRBV7-7 and TRBJ2-1, with TRBD1 identical over 7 bases. J was trimmed by 4 bases and V by 0 bases; bases with no gene match: 3. The germline gives CDR1 SSHAT, CDR2 FNYEAQ (reference sequence). The CDR3 has 15 residues. The CDR3 coding sequence is TGTGCCAGCAGCTTAGCCGAGGGGGCGTACAATGAGCAGTTCTTC. Amino acids: CASSLAEGAYNEQFF.

This clone was detected only a few times. The chain has TRBV5-1 and TRBJ1-4; D perhaps matches TRBD1 (6 bases). This CDR3 contains 17 residues. The germline V gene has CDR1 SGHRS and CDR2 YFSETQ. The V gene lost 4 bases and the J gene lost 6 bases, with 22 bases spanning the gap. The CDR3: CASSRENRDTTHEKLFF. CDR3 nucleotides: TGCGCCAGCAGCCGCGAGAATCGGGACACCACACATGAAAAACTGTTTTTT.

The chain couples TRBV5-1 to TRBJ2-3, with 8 bases identical to TRBD1. CDR3 length equals 14 residues. V gave up 3 bases and J gave up 3 bases; unmatched junction bases: 3. Germline V lookup: CDR1 SGHRS, CDR2 YFSETQ. CDR3 sequence: CASSSDRDTDTQYF. CDR3 DNA sequence: TGCGCCAGCAGCTCGGACAGGGATACAGATACGCAGTATTTT.

The chain recombines TRBV6-5 with TRBJ2-7; 7 nucleotides match TRBD1. Germline assignment: CDR1 MNHEY and CDR2 SVGAGI. The V gene end was trimmed by 6 bases and the J gene end by 1 base; junction bases not matched to a gene: 9. CDR3 length: 15 amino acids. The CDR3 region is CASSPGDSESYEQYF. The CDR3 DNA reads TGTGCCAGCAGCCCCGGGGACAGCGAATCCTACGAGCAGTACTTC.

In DNA, the CDR3 is TGTGCCAGCAGCCAAGTGGGACTAGCGGGGGTGAGGAACACCGGGGAGCTGTTTTTT. Protein sequence: CASSQVGLAGVRNTGELFF. V usage is TRBV14 and J usage is TRBJ2-2; 14 bases match TRBD2. The CDR3 sequence is 19 residues long. With 1 base clipped from V and 1 base from J, the junction kept 5 bases outside the gene matches. Germline CDR1 SGHDN, CDR2 FVKESK.

The rearrangement joins TRBV30 to TRBJ1-6, with D hard to call. The length of the CDR3 is 12 residues. V lost 2 bases and J lost 7, with 6 bases in between. CDR1 is GTSNPN and CDR2 is SVGIG in the germline V gene (reference sequence). CDR3 in DNA: TGTGCCTGGAGTACGGGAAATTCACCCCTCCACTTT. It codes for CAWSTGNSPLHF. The variable domain in full, completed from reference TRBV30 and TRBJ1-6, reads SQTIHQWPATLVQPVGSPLSLECTVEGTSNPNLYWYRQAAGRGLQLLFYSVGIGQISSEVPQNLSASRPQDRQFILSSKKLLLSDSGFYLCAWSTGNSPLHFGNGTRLTVT.

The chain joins TRBV10-1 to TRBJ1-5, with D possibly being TRBD1 (5 bases). CDR3 length: 14 residues. Germline CDR1 and CDR2: WNHNN and SYGVQD (reference sequence). V dropped 10 bases and J dropped 0 bases, with 13 bases sitting between them. In DNA, the CDR3 is TGCGCCACCTCTCGGGGCTATAGCAATCAGCCCCAGCATTTT. Protein sequence: CATSRGYSNQPQHF.

V usage is TRBV9 and J usage is TRBJ1-2, with TRBD1 matching over 10 bases. CDR3 length: 14 amino acids. In germline, CDR1 is SGDLS, CDR2 YYNGEE. V lost 2 bases and J lost 6; bases outside the gene matches: 4. CDR3 sequence (DNA): TGTGCCAGCAGCGTCGACAGGGGGCTCGATGGCTACACCTTC. Its translation is CASSVDRGLDGYTF.

J is TRBJ2-7 and V is TRBV2; D possibly corresponds to TRBD1 (5 bases). V shed 2 bases and J shed 6 bases, with 11 bases lying between them. This CDR3 region has 13 residues. CDR1 and CDR2 from the germline V gene are SNHLY and FYNNEI. Here the CDR3 DNA reads TGTGCCAGCAGTGAACAGGGAATGGTCGAGCAGTACTTC. It encodes CASSEQGMVEQYF.